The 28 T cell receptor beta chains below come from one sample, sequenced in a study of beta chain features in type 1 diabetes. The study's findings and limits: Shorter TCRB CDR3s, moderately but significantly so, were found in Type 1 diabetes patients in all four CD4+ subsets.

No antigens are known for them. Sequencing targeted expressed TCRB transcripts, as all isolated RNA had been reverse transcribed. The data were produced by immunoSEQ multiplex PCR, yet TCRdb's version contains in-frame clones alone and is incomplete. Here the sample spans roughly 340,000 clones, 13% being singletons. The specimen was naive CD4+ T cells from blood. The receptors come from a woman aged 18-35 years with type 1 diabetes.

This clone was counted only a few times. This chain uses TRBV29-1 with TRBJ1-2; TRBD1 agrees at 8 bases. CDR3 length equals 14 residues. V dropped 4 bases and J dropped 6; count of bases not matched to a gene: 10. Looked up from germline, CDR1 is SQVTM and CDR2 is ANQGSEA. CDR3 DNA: TGCAGCGTTGCGAGGACAGGGCTTATCAATGGCTACACCTTC. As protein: CSVARTGLINGYTF.

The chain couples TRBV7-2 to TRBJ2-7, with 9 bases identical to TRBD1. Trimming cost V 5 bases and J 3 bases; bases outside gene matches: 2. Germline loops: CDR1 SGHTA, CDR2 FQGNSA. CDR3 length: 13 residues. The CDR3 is CASSRQGDYEQYF. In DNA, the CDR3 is TGTGCCAGCAGCCGACAGGGGGACTACGAGCAGTACTTC. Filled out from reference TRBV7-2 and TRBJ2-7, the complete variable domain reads GAGVSQSPSNKVTEKGKDVELRCDPISGHTALYWYRQSLGQGLEFLIYFQGNSAPDKSGLPSDRFSAERTGGSVSTLTIQRTQQEDSAVYLCASSRQGDYEQYFGPGTRLTVT.

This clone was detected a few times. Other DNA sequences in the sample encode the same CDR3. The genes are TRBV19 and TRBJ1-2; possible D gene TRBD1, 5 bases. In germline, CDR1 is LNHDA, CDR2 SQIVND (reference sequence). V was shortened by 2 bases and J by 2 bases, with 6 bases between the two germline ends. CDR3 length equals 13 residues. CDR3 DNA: TGTGCCAGTAGTATACAGGGCAACTATGGCTACACCTTC. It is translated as CASSIQGNYGYTF.

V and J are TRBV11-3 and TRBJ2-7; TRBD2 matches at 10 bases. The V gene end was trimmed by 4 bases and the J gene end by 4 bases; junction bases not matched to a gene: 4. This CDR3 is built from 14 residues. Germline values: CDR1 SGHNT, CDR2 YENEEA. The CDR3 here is CASSSLSGRYEQYF. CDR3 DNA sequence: TGTGCCAGCAGCTCGCTTAGCGGGAGGTACGAGCAGTACTTC.

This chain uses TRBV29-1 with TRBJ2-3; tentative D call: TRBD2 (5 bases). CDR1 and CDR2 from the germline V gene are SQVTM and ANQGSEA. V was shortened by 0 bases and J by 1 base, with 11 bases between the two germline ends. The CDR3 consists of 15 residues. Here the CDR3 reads CSVEDSGRGTDTQYF. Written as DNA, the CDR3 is TGCAGCGTTGAAGATAGTGGGAGAGGCACAGATACGCAGTATTTT.

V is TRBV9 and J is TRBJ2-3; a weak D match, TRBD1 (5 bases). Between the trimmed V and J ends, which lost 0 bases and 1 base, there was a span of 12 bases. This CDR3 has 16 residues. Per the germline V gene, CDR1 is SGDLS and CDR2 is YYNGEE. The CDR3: CASSVAMLGGTDTQYF. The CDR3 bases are TGTGCCAGCAGCGTAGCAATGTTAGGGGGCACAGATACGCAGTATTTT.

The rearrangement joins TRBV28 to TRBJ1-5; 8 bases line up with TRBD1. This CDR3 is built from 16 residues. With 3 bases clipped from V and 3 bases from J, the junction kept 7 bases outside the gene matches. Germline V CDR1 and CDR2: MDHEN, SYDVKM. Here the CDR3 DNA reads TGTGCCAGCAGTTTGTTCCAGGGGGCCATCAATCAGCCCCAGCATTTT. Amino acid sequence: CASSLFQGAINQPQHF.

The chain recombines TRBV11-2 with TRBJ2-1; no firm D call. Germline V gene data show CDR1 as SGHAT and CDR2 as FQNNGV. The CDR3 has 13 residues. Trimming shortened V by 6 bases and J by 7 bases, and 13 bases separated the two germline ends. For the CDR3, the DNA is TGTGCCAGCAGTCCCTCGACTTTAAATGAGCAGTTCTTC. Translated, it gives CASSPSTLNEQFF.

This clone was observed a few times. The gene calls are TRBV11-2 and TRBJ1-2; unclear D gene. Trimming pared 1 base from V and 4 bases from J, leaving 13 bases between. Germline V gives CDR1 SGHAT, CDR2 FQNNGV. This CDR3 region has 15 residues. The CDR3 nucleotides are TGTGCCAGCAGCTTAGTCGGTGGGCGCCCCTATGGCTACACCTTC. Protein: CASSLVGGRPYGYTF.

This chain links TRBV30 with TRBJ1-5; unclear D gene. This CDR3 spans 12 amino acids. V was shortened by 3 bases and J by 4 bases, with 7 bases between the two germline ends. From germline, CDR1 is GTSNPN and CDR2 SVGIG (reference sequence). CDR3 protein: CAWSPRNQPQHF. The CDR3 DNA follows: TGTGCCTGGAGCCCTAGGAATCAGCCCCAGCATTTT.

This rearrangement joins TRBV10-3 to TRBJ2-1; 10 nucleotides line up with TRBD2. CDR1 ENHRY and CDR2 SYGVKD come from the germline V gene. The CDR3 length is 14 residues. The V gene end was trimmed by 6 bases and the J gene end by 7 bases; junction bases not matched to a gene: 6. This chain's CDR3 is CAIREREGGNEQFF. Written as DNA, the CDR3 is TGTGCCATCAGGGAGCGGGAGGGTGGTAATGAGCAGTTCTTC.

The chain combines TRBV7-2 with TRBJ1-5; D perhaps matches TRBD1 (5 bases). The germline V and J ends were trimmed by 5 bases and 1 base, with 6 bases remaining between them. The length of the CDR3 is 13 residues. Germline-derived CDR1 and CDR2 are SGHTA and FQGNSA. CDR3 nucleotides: TGTGCCAGCAGCCCAGGGAGCAATCAGCCCCAGCATTTT. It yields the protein CASSPGSNQPQHF.

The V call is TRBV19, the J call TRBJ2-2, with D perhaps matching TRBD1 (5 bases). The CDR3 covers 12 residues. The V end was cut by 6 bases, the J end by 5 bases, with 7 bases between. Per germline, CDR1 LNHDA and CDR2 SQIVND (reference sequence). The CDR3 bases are TGTGCCAGTAGAGGGGTGACCGGGGAGCTGTTTTTT. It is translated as CASRGVTGELFF.

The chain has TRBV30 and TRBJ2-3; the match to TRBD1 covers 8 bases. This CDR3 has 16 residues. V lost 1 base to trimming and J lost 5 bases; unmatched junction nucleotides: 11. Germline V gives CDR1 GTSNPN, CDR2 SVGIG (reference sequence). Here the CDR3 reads CAWSGPTTGAGDTQYF. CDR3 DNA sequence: TGTGCCTGGAGTGGGCCCACGACAGGGGCTGGAGATACGCAGTATTTT.

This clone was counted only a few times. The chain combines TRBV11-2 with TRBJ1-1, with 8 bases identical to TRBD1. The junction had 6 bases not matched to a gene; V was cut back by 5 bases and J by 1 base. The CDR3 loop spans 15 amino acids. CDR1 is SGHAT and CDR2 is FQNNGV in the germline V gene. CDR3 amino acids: CASSTTGGSNTEAFF. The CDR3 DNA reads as TGTGCCAGCAGCACCACAGGGGGATCGAACACTGAAGCTTTCTTT.

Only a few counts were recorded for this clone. The chain's CDR3 is CASSLYQKGPTF. The CDR3 nucleotides read TGTGCCAGCAGCTTATATCAGAAGGGGCCCACCTTC. V is TRBV7-9 and J is TRBJ1-2, with D perhaps TRBD1 (5 bases). V lost 2 bases to trimming and J lost 13 bases, with 14 bases between them. The CDR3 is 12 amino acids. CDR1 and CDR2 from the germline V gene are SEHNR and FQNEAQ (reference sequence).

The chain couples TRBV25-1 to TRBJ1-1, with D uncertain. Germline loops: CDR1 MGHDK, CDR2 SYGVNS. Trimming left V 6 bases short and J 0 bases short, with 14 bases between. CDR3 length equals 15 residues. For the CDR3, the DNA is TGTGCCAGCAGGGAAGGGCCCCACATGAACACTGAAGCTTTCTTT. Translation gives CASREGPHMNTEAFF.

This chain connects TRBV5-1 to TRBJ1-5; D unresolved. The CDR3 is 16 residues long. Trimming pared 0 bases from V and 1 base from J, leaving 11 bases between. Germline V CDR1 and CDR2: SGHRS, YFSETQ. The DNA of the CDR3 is TGCGCCAGCAGCTTGGCCGGATCGGGGAGCAATCAGCCCCAGCATTTT. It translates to CASSLAGSGSNQPQHF.

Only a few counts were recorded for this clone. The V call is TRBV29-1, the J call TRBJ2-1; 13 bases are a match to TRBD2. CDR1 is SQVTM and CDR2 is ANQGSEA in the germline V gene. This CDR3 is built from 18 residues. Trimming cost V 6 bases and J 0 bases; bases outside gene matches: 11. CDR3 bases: TGCAGCGTCTTAAGACTAGCGGGAGGACCCAGCTCCTACAATGAGCAGTTCTTC. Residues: CSVLRLAGGPSSYNEQFF.

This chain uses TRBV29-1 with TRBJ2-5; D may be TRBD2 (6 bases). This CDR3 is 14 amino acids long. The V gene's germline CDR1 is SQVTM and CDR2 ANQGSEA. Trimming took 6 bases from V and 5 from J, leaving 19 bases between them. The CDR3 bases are TGCAGCGTGTTCGGCGGGGCAGGGCAGGAGACCCAGTACTTC. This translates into CSVFGGAGQETQYF.

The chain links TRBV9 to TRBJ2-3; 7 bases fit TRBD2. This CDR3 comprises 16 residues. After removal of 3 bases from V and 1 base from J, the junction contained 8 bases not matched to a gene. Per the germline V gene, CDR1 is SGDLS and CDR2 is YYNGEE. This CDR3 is CASSAHRDYRTDTQYF. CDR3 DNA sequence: TGTGCCAGCAGCGCCCACCGGGACTACCGCACAGATACGCAGTATTTT.

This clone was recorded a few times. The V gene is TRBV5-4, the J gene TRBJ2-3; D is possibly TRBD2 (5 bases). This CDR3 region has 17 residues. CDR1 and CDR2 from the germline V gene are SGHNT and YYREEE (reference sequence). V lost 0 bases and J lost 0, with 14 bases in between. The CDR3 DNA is TGTGCCAGCAGCTTGGGAGCGGAAGTGCCTAGCACAGATACGCAGTATTTT. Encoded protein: CASSLGAEVPSTDTQYF.

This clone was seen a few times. The CDR3 sequence is CASSSSGTPTVGELFF. CDR3 sequence (DNA): TGTGCCAGCAGCTCGTCCGGGACTCCGACGGTCGGGGAGCTGTTTTTT. This sequence joins TRBV5-6 and TRBJ2-2, with D possibly being TRBD2 (6 bases). Trimming cost V 3 bases and J 7 bases, with 19 bases left between them. CDR1 and CDR2 (germline): SGHDT, YYEEEE. CDR3 length: 16 amino acids. The whole variable domain, filled in from reference TRBV5-6 and TRBJ2-2, reads DAGVTQSPTHLIKTRGQQVTLRCSPKSGHDTVSWYQQALGQGPQFIFQYYEEEERQRGNFPDRFSGHQFPNYSSELNVNALLLGDSALYLCASSSSGTPTVGELFFGEGSRLTVL.

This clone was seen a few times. The CDR3 reads CASSPGGTLYEQYV. DNA of the CDR3: TGTGCCAGCAGCCCCGGCGGGACCTTATACGAGCAGTACGTC. This chain links TRBV11-3 with TRBJ2-7; a possible D gene is TRBD2 (6 bases). Looked up from germline, CDR1 is SGHNT and CDR2 is YENEEA. The CDR3 extends over 14 amino acids. V lost 5 bases and J 4 bases, leaving 15 bases between the germline ends.

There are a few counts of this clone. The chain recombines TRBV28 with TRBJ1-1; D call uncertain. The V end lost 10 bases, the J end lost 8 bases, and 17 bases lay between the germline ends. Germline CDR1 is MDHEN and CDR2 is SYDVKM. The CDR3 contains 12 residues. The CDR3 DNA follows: TGTGCCACCTCACGGGGTGAATTAGAAGCTTTCTTT. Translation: CATSRGELEAFF.

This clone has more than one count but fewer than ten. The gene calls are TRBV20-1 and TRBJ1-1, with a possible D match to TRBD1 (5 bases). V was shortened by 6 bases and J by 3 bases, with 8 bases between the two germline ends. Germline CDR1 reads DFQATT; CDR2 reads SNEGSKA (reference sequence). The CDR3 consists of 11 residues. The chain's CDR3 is CSAKGYTEAFF. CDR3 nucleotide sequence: TGCAGTGCAAAGGGGTACACTGAAGCTTTCTTT.

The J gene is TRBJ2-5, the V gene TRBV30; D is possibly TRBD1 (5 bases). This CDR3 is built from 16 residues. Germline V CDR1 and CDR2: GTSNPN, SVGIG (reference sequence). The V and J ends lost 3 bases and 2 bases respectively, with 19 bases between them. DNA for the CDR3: TGTGCCTGGAGAAGGGTCCTCCCAGGGAAGCAAGAGACCCAGTACTTC. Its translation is CAWRRVLPGKQETQYF.

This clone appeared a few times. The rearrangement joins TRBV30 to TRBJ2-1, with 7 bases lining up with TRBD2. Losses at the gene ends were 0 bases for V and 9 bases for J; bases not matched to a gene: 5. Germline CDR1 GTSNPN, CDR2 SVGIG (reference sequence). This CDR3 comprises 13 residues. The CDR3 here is CAWSVGAGVEQFF. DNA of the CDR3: TGTGCCTGGAGTGTCGGTGCGGGAGTTGAGCAGTTCTTC.